This T cell receptor (beta chain) was identified during a study of T-cell reconstitution after alpha-beta-depleted transplantation in children. Study-level points and caveats: At the one-year point after transplant, T-cell counts and TCRbeta diversity were found to come mostly from T cells that had been newly produced.

A few counts support this clonotype. Its antigen remains unknown. The CDR3 covers 14 residues. The junction had 5 bases not matched to a gene; V was cut back by 1 base and J by 3 bases. Germline V gives CDR1 DFQATT, CDR2 SNEGSKA (reference sequence). Researchers prepared the TCRbeta library using unique molecular identifiers, the study reports. Each CDR3 protein is one row after TCRdb ran MiXCR on the PCR reads. The sample has under 400,000 distinct CDR3 sequences, over 20% seen once; the top ten hold around 9.9%. This TCR derives from a male patient between 5 and 17 years old who had a stem cell transplant for acute lymphoblastic leukemia, so the T cells may come from the graft donor. The V and J genes are TRBV20-1 and TRBJ2-7, with 8 nucleotides matching TRBD2. The input for sequencing was PBMCs, mostly from graft donor cells, taken 180 days after TCRalphabeta/CD19-depleted stem cell transplant. The chain's CDR3 is CSARGPLAGYEQYF. Written as DNA, the CDR3 is TGCAGTGCTAGAGGCCCTCTAGCGGGCTACGAGCAGTACTTC.